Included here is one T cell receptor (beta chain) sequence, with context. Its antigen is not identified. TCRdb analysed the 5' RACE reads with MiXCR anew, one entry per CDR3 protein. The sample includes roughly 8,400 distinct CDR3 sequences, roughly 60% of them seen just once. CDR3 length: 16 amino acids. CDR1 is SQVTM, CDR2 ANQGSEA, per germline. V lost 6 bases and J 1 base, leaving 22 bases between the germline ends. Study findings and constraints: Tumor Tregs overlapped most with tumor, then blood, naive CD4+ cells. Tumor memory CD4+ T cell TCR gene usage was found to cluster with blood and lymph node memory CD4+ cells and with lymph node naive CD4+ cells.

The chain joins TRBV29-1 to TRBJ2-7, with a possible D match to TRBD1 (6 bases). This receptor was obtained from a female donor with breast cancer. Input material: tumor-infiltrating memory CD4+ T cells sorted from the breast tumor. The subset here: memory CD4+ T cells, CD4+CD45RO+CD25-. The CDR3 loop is CSVAEGSGTRSYEQYF. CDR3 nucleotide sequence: TGCAGCGTCGCTGAGGGATCCGGGACACGGTCCTACGAGCAGTACTTC.